A single sample gave rise to the 16 T cell receptor beta chains below, sequenced in a study of early T cells in non-severe SARS-CoV-2 infection. From the 5' RACE reads, TCRdb called clonotypes with MiXCR, one entry per CDR3 protein. Here the sample spans about 28,000 distinct CDR3 sequences, less than 6% being singletons. The starting material was whole blood, obtained at baseline. These receptors were taken from an adult who was a healthcare worker with PCR-confirmed SARS-CoV-2 infection or an uninfected control (not recorded which).

This clonotype showed up many times. The chain carries TRBV12-3 or TRBV12-4 and TRBJ2-3, with TRBD2 matching over 9 bases. Trimming at V came to 3 bases and at J to 6 bases, leaving 7 bases not matched to a gene. The CDR3 has 15 amino acids. The DNA for the CDR3 is TGTGCCAGCAGTTTCAGCGGGGGGCACGGGGATACGCAGTATTTT. As protein: CASSFSGGHGDTQYF.

In this sample, this clonotype turned up a few times. The gene calls are TRBV7-6 and TRBJ1-3; TRBD1 aligns across 7 bases. Germline V lookup: CDR1 SGHVS, CDR2 FNYEAQ. The CDR3 covers 15 residues. V shed 1 base and J 2 bases; nucleotides not matched to a gene: 2. CDR3 in amino acids: CASSLGDRPGNTIYF. The CDR3 DNA follows: TGTGCCAGCAGCTTAGGGGACAGACCTGGAAACACCATATATTTT.

This clonotype was found many times. J is TRBJ1-1 and V is TRBV6-2 or TRBV6-3; TRBD1 is a possible D gene (6 bases). V lost 7 bases and J 5 bases, leaving 8 bases between the germline ends. The CDR3 runs to 11 residues. The V gene's germline CDR1 is MNHEY and CDR2 SVGEGT. CDR3 in amino acids: CASTQGTEAFF. CDR3 bases: TGTGCCAGCACCCAGGGGACTGAAGCTTTCTTT.

This clonotype appeared many times. The chain carries TRBV15 and TRBJ2-2; 7 bases are shared with TRBD1. J lost 2 bases, V lost 7 bases, and 7 bases had no gene match. The CDR3 has 15 amino acids. Germline CDR1 reads LNHNV; CDR2 reads YYDKDF (reference sequence). CDR3 region: CATTPGQRNTGELFF. For the CDR3, the DNA is TGTGCCACCACCCCGGGACAGCGAAACACCGGGGAGCTGTTTTTT.

This clonotype was seen repeatedly, ten times or more. The chain couples TRBV6-6 to TRBJ1-4; 10 positions agree with TRBD1. The CDR3 runs to 15 residues. The V gene end was trimmed by 4 bases and the J gene end by 6 bases; junction bases not matched to a gene: 5. Germline loops: CDR1 MNHNY, CDR2 SVGAGI (reference sequence). The CDR3 region is CASSWPGTGDEKLFF. The DNA of the CDR3 is TGTGCCAGCAGTTGGCCCGGGACAGGGGATGAAAAACTGTTTTTT.

This clonotype was found many times. V gene TRBV3-1 combines with J gene TRBJ1-5; D uncertain. This CDR3 contains 15 residues. V was trimmed by 0 bases and J by 3 bases, leaving 9 bases between them. Germline lookup yields CDR1 LGHDT and CDR2 YNNKEL (reference sequence). In DNA form, the CDR3 reads TGTGCCAGCAGCCAAGATTCAACAGTCAATCAGCCCCAGCATTTT. Translating gives CASSQDSTVNQPQHF.

This clonotype came up many times. The chain is built from TRBV27 and TRBJ2-7, with 10 bases that match TRBD2. This CDR3 has 15 amino acids. Germline CDR1 reads MNHEY; CDR2 reads SMNVEV (reference sequence). Trimming cost V 2 bases and J 4 bases; bases outside gene matches: 5. Here the CDR3 reads CASSLGSSGSYEQYF. CDR3 DNA sequence: TGTGCCAGCAGTTTAGGGTCTAGCGGGAGTTACGAGCAGTACTTC.

In its sample, this clonotype was seen many times. The chain has TRBV6-5 and TRBJ2-1; D may match TRBD1 or TRBD2 (6 bases each). Trimming shortened V by 0 bases and J by 0 bases, and 12 bases separated the two germline ends. This CDR3 spans 17 amino acids. The V gene's germline CDR1 is MNHEY and CDR2 SVGAGI. This chain's CDR3 is CASSYSTGASSYNEQFF. The CDR3 coding sequence is TGTGCCAGCAGTTACTCAACGGGGGCTTCCTCCTACAATGAGCAGTTCTTC.

CDR3 sequence (DNA): TGTGCCAGCAGTGAAAGTCGGACAGGGCCCTACGAGCAGTACTTC. Translation: CASSESRTGPYEQYF. This chain uses TRBV27 with TRBJ2-7, with TRBD1 identical over 8 bases. Germline V gives CDR1 MNHEY, CDR2 SMNVEV (reference sequence). This CDR3 is 15 amino acids long. Trimming cost V 5 bases and J 2 bases; bases outside gene matches: 8.

This clonotype was observed many times. This chain links TRBV20-1 with TRBJ2-2, with TRBD2 matching over 13 bases. Germline CDR1 reads DFQATT; CDR2 reads SNEGSKA (reference sequence). The CDR3 totals 16 residues. V gave up 5 bases and J gave up 0 bases; unmatched junction bases: 3. The CDR3 spells CSAQTSGRPNTGELFF. DNA of the CDR3: TGCAGTGCTCAGACTAGCGGGAGGCCGAACACCGGGGAGCTGTTTTTT.

This clonotype was observed many times. This chain uses TRBV12-3 or TRBV12-4 with TRBJ1-2; TRBD1 matches 8 bases. J was trimmed by 4 bases and V by 6 bases; bases with no gene match: 13. The CDR3 has 16 amino acids. The CDR3 is CASSKSRDRRGYGYTF. DNA of the CDR3: TGTGCCAGCAGCAAAAGCCGGGACAGGCGAGGCTATGGCTACACCTTC.

This clonotype was recorded many times. The V and J genes are TRBV28 and TRBJ1-1, with D possibly matching TRBD1 (5 bases). Trimming removed 0 bases from V and 1 base from J, with 6 bases in between. This CDR3 has 14 residues. CDR1 MDHEN and CDR2 SYDVKM come from the germline V gene. CDR3 in DNA: TGTGCCAGCAGTTTATGGCAGGGGAACACTGAAGCTTTCTTT. Protein product: CASSLWQGNTEAFF. The whole variable domain, remainder taken from reference TRBV28 and TRBJ1-1, is DVKVTQSSRYLVKRTGEKVFLECVQDMDHENMFWYRQDPGLGLRLIYFSYDVKMKEKGDIPEGYSVSREKKERFSLILESASTNQTSMYLCASSLWQGNTEAFFGQGTRLTVV.

Only a few counts were recorded for this clonotype. In DNA form, the CDR3 reads TGCGCCAGCAGCCCGGACAGAGCCGAGCAGTACTTC. Encoded protein: CASSPDRAEQYF. The chain carries TRBV5-1 and TRBJ2-7, with D tentatively TRBD1 (6 bases). Germline-derived CDR1 and CDR2 are SGHRS and YFSETQ. CDR3 length: 12 amino acids. V was trimmed by 4 bases and J by 6 bases, leaving 11 bases between them.

This chain uses TRBV29-1 with TRBJ2-5, with D perhaps TRBD2 (5 bases). Trimming removed 4 bases at V and 5 bases at J, with 11 bases between. This CDR3 has 12 amino acids. In germline, CDR1 is SQVTM, CDR2 ANQGSEA. Here the CDR3 DNA reads TGCAGCGTTGTAGCGCCGAGGGAGACCCAGTACTTC. This encodes CSVVAPRETQYF.

The sample holds many counts of this clonotype. The rearrangement links TRBV20-1 to TRBJ1-2, with TRBD1 matching 8 bases. The ends lost 6 bases at V and 0 bases at J; junction bases unmatched: 12. The CDR3 length is 16 residues. Looked up from germline, CDR1 is DFQATT and CDR2 is SNEGSKA (reference sequence). The CDR3 DNA follows: TGCAGTGCCCTCCCCAGGGGGCGCGAAACTAACTATGGCTACACCTTC. It yields the protein CSALPRGRETNYGYTF.

This CDR3 is CASSSDSSYNEQFF. CDR3 nucleotide sequence: TGCGCCAGCAGTTCGGATAGCTCCTACAATGAGCAGTTCTTC. The rearrangement joins TRBV5-1 to TRBJ2-1, with D hard to call. The CDR3 runs to 14 residues. Germline lookup yields CDR1 SGHRS and CDR2 YFSETQ. V dropped 5 bases and J dropped 0 bases, with 9 bases sitting between them.